This T cell receptor beta chain is from a study of blood T cell repertoires in COVID-19. Sequencing used immunoSEQ multiplex PCR; TCRdb keeps in-frame clones, though not all of them. The sample holds approximately 390,000 clones; approximately 88% are singletons and the top ten take around 1.9%. Germline CDR1 is SGHRS and CDR2 is YFSETQ. The CDR3 is 12 amino acids. The V and J ends lost 0 bases and 6 bases respectively, with 7 bases between them. This clone was seen only once. Participants reported their clinical history, and cohort assignment relied on those reports. V is TRBV5-1 and J is TRBJ2-7; no firm D call. The TCR was taken from a woman in her 40s with acute COVID-19. Input material: PBMCs or T cells enriched from blood (not recorded which). The CDR3 nucleotides read TGCGCCAGCAGCTTGGGAGGCTTCGAGCAGTACTTC. This gives the protein CASSLGGFEQYF.